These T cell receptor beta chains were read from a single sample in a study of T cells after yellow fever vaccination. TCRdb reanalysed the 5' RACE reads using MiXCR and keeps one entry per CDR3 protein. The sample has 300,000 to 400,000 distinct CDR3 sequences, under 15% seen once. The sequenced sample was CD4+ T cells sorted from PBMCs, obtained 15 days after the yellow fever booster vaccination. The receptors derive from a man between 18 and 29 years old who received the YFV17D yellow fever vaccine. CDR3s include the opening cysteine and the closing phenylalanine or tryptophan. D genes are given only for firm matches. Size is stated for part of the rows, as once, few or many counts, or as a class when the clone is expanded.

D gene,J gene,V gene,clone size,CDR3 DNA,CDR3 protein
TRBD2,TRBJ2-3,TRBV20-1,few,TGCAGTGCTAGGGACGCTAGCGGGGTGGTAGATACGCAGTATTTT,CSARDASGVVDTQYF
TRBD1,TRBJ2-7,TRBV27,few,TGTGCCAGCAGTTCCCCCGGGACAGGGGGAGGCGAGCAGTACTTC,CASSSPGTGGGEQYF
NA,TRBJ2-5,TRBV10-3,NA,TGTGCCATCAGCAGGGCGACCCTACAAGAGACCCAGTACTTC,CAISRATLQETQYF
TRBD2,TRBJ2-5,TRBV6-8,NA,TGTGCCAGCAGTATAGCGGGGGAGAGCCAAGAGACCCAGTACTTC,CASSIAGESQETQYF
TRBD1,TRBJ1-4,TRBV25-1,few,TGTGCCAGCAGTGATTCCTCCGGGACAGGGGGCCTTGAAAAACTGTTTTTT,CASSDSSGTGGLEKLFF
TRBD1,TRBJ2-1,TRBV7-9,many,TGTGCCAGCAGCCCCTCTCACAGGGGGCTTCACAATGAGCAGTTCTTC,CASSPSHRGLHNEQFF
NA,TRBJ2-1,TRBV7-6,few,TGTGCCAGCAGCTTAACGGAAGGTGCTGAGCAGTTCTTC,CASSLTEGAEQFF
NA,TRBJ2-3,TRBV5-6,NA,TGTGCCAGCAGCTCTGCTAGCGTTAAGGATACGCAGTATTTT,CASSSASVKDTQYF
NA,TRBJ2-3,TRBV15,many,TGTGCCACCAGCGTGCAGAGGGTAGATACGCAGTATTTT,CATSVQRVDTQYF
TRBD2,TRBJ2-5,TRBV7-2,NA,TGTGCCAGCAGCTCCGGGACTACTTGGGAGACCCAGTACTTC,CASSSGTTWETQYF
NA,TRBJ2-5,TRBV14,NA,TGTGCCAGCAGCCAAGACACCACACGGGCCCAGTACTTC,CASSQDTTRAQYF
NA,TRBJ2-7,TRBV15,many,TGTGCCACCAGCCGAGTTAGGTTTAGCTACGAGCAGTACTTC,CATSRVRFSYEQYF
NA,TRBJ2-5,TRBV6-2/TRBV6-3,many,TGTGCCAGCAGCCCCGGACTGGAGACCCAGTACTTC,CASSPGLETQYF
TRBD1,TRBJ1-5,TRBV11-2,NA,TGTGCCAGCAGCCTCCGCCAAGGAGGGGGCTCAAATCAGCCCCAGCATTTT,CASSLRQGGGSNQPQHF
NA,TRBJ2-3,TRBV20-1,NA,TGCAGTGCTACCGAGGGGCCGAGCACAGATACGCAGTATTTT,CSATEGPSTDTQYF
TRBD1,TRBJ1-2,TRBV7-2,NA,TGTGCCAGCAGCCTACAGGGGGCGCCGAACTATGGCTACACCTTC,CASSLQGAPNYGYTF
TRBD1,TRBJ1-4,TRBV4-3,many,TGCGCCAGCAGCCCACAGGGGGGTACTAATGAAAAACTGTTTTTT,CASSPQGGTNEKLFF
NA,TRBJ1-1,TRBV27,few,TGTGCCAGCAGTTTATGGAAACAGGCGAACACTGAAGCTTTCTTT,CASSLWKQANTEAFF
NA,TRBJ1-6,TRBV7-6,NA,TGTGCCAGCAGCTCCAATAGGAATTCACCCCTCCACTTT,CASSSNRNSPLHF
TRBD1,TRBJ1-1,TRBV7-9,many,TGTGCCAGCAGCTCCCAAGAAAAGGGGGACAGAGCTTTCTTT,CASSSQEKGDRAFF
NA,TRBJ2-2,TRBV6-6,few,TGTGCCAGCAGTTACTCCGGGACACTGAACACCGGGGAGCTGTTTTTT,CASSYSGTLNTGELFF
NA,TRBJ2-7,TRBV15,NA,TGTGCCACCAGCAACCCCACAGGTTACGAGCAGTACTTC,CATSNPTGYEQYF
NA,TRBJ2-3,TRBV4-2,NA,TGTGCCAGCAGCCAAGAATGGCGCGGTTTCCCAGATACGCAGTATTTT,CASSQEWRGFPDTQYF
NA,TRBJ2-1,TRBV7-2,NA,TGTGCCAGCACCACGGGCTGGGGGCCTAATGAGCAGTTCTTC,CASTTGWGPNEQFF
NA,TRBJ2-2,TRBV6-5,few,TGTGCCAGCAGTTACCCACCCCGGGGAGCGGCCAACACCGGGGAGCTGTTTTTT,CASSYPPRGAANTGELFF
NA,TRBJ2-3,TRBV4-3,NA,TGCGCCAGCAGCCAAGGACACAGCTCTGATACGCAGTATTTT,CASSQGHSSDTQYF
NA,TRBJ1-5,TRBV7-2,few,TGTGCCAGCAGCTTAGTTGGGAGGGCGCGAAGCAATCAGCCCCAGCATTTT,CASSLVGRARSNQPQHF
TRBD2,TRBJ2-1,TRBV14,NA,TGTGCCAGCAGCCCAAGTGGGGAGCGGGGGAACAATGAGCAGTTCTTC,CASSPSGERGNNEQFF
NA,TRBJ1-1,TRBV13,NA,TGTGCCAGCAGCTTAGGACTTTGGGGAAACACTGAAGCTTTCTTT,CASSLGLWGNTEAFF
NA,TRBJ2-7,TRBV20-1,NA,TGCAGTGCTCGGGGGACAGTCTACGAGCAGTACTTC,CSARGTVYEQYF
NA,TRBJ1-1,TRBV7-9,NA,TGTGCCAGCAGCAGCCCGACAAGGACGTCCTCTGAAGCTTTCTTT,CASSSPTRTSSEAFF